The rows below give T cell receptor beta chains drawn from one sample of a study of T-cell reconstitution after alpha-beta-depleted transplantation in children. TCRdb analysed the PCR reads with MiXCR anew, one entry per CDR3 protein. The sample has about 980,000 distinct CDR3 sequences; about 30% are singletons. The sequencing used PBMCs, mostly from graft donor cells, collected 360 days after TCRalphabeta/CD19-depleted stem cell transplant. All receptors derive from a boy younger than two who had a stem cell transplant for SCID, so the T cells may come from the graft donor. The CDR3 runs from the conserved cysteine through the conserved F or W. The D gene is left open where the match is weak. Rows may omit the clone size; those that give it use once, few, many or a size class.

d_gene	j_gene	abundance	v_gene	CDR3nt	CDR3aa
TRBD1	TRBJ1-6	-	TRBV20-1	TGCAGTGCTAGAGATGGGAACAGGGGTTCACCCCTCCACTTT	CSARDGNRGSPLHF
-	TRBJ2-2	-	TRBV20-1	TGCAGTGCCCGCCCGCTTGCGACCGGGGAGCTGTTTTTT	CSARPLATGELFF
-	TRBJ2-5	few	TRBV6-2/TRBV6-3	TGTGCCAGCAGTTACGTTACGTACCAAGAGACCCAGTACTTC	CASSYVTYQETQYF
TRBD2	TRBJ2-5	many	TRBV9	TGTGCCAGCAGCGTAGGGACTAGCGGGGGAAGGGAGACCCAGTACTTC	CASSVGTSGGRETQYF
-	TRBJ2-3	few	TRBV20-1	TGCAGTGCTGCAGTCAGGGAGAGAGATACGCAGTATTTT	CSAAVRERDTQYF
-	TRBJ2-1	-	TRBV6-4	TGTGCCAGCAGTGGGACTTGGGGGCACAATGAGCAGTTCTTC	CASSGTWGHNEQFF
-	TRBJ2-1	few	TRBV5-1	TGCGCCAGCAGCTCTTGGTCCTCGGGACACAATGAGCAGTTCTTC	CASSSWSSGHNEQFF
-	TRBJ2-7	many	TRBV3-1	TGTGCCAGCAGCCAAGGGATCGAGCAGTACTTC	CASSQGIEQYF
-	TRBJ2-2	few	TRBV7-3	TGTGCCAGCAGCGCCCAGGGGCAGCACACCGGGGAGCTGTTTTTT	CASSAQGQHTGELFF
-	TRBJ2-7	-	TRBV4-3	TGCGCCAGCAGCCAAGATTGGGGGGACGAGCAGTACTTC	CASSQDWGDEQYF
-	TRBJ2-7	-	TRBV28	TGTGCCAGCAGTTTCGCAGGAACGTTGTGGGAGCAGTACTTC	CASSFAGTLWEQYF
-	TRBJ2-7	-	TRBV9	TGTGCCAGCAGCGTAGACCCAGGGGACGCGGGGGAGCAGTACTTC	CASSVDPGDAGEQYF
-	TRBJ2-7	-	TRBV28	TGTGCCAGCACCGTCGGGCGCAATTCCTACGAGCAGTACTTC	CASTVGRNSYEQYF
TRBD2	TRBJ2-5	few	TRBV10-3	TGTGCCGCAAGGAGCGGGGGAAAAGGAGAGACCCAGTACTTC	CAARSGGKGETQYF
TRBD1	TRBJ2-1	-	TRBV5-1	TGCGCCAGCAGCTTGGAGGGACAGGCTTCCTACAATGAGCAGTTCTTC	CASSLEGQASYNEQFF
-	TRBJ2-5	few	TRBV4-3	TGCGCCAGCAGCCAAGATAGGGGGACTCCCTCGTACTTC	CASSQDRGTPSYF
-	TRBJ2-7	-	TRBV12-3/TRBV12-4	TGTGCCAGCACCCCTGGGCCCCCTCCCGACTGGACCTACGAGCAGTACTTC	CASTPGPPPDWTYEQYF
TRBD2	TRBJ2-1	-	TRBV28	TGTGCCAGCAGTTGGCGGGGGGGCCTCGATGAGCAGTTCTTC	CASSWRGGLDEQFF
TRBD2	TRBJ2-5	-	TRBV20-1	TGCAGTGCTAGCGATATGGCGGGGGGGTTTCAAGAGACCCAGTACTTC	CSASDMAGGFQETQYF
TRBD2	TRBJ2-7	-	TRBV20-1	TGCAGTGCAATGTCTGGACTAGCGGGGGCCCGGACCTACGAGCAGTACTTC	CSAMSGLAGARTYEQYF
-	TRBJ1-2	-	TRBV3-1	TGTGCCAGCAGCCCTCAAGGAGGAGGACCCAACTATGGCTACACCTTC	CASSPQGGGPNYGYTF
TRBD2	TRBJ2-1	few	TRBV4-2	TGTGCCAGCAGCCCCTCGCGACTAGCGGGTTCGCATGAGCAGTTCTTC	CASSPSRLAGSHEQFF
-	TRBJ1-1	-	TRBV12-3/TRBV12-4	TGTGCCAGCAGTTTTCAGGGTCGGACCGTCCGTGAAGCTTTCTTT	CASSFQGRTVREAFF
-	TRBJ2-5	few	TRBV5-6	TGTGCCAGCAGCTTGATCGGTTGGGGTAAGGCAGAGACCCAGTACTTC	CASSLIGWGKAETQYF
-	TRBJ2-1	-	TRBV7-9	TGTGCCAGCAGCTTAGACAGAAACTGGGACTATGAGCAGTTCTTC	CASSLDRNWDYEQFF
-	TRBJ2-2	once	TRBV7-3	TGTGCCAGCAGCTTAAAGGGGGAGGGGACTCCCAACACCGGGGAGCTGTTTTTT	CASSLKGEGTPNTGELFF
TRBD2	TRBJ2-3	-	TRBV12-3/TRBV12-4	TGTGCCAGCAGCAATCTTCCGCGGGGGGACAAAGATACGCAGTATTTT	CASSNLPRGDKDTQYF
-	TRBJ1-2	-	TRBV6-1	TGTGCCAGCAGCCGAGGGCCAGCCTATGGCTACACCTTC	CASSRGPAYGYTF
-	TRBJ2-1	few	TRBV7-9	TGTGCCAGCAGCTTAGGAGCGGTCAGTGAGCAGTTCTTC	CASSLGAVSEQFF
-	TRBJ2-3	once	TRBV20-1	TGCAGTGCTTGGACCGTAGGCACAGATACGCAGTATTTT	CSAWTVGTDTQYF
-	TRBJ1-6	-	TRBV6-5	TGTGCCAGCAGTTACTCGGCCACCGGGGCCCTCCACTTT	CASSYSATGALHF
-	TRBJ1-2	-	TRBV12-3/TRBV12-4	TGTGCCAGCAGTTTTTTGGGCCACTATGGCTACACCTTC	CASSFLGHYGYTF
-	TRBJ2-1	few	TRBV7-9	TGTGCCAGCAGCTTGAGTAGCGTGGGCAATGAGCAGTTCTTC	CASSLSSVGNEQFF
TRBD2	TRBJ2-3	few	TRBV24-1	TGTGCCACCAGCGACGGGGGACTATGGACAGATACGCAGTATTTT	CATSDGGLWTDTQYF
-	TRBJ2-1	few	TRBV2	TGTGCCAGCACCCGAAGGGGGGGGAGCTCCTACAATGAGCAGTTCTTC	CASTRRGGSSYNEQFF
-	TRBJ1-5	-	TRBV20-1	TGCAGTGCTAGAGATCAGGCGGGTACGGCCCAGCATTTT	CSARDQAGTAQHF
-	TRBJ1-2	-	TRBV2	TGTGCCAGCAGAGGACAGAACCTACCCTATGGCTACACCTTC	CASRGQNLPYGYTF
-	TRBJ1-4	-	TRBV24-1	TGTGCCACCAGTGATTTGGGCGAAAAACTGTTTTTT	CATSDLGEKLFF
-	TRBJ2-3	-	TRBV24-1	TGTGCCACCCGGGACGGAATCACAGATACGCAGTATTTT	CATRDGITDTQYF
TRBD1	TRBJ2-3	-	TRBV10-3	TGTGCCGCGGGACAGGAAAGCACAGATACGCAGTATTTT	CAAGQESTDTQYF